This T cell receptor beta chain comes out of a study of control samples from healthy donors and cancer patients. Repertoires were generated with immunoSEQ multiplex PCR, while TCRdb's copy carries only in-frame clones and drops some. In the table there are 200,000 to 250,000 clones, 90% to 95% of which are singletons. Germline assignment: CDR1 SNHLY and CDR2 FYNNEI. The CDR3 contains 18 residues. With V trimmed by 6 bases and J by 5 bases, 18 bases remained unmatched. The V gene is TRBV2, the J gene TRBJ1-1; TRBD1 matches 10 bases. The sequence derives from a man in his fifties in good health. Sequencing was done on a sample of blood. CDR3: CASSLYRGSGTGVTEAFF. CDR3 bases: TGTGCCAGCAGCCTCTACCGGGGTTCCGGGACAGGGGTGACTGAAGCTTTCTTT.